This record covers a single T cell receptor (beta chain). Its antigen remains unknown. The length of the CDR3 is 14 residues. Germline loops: CDR1 SGHRS, CDR2 YFSETQ. Trimming removed 0 bases at V and 7 bases at J, with 10 bases between. Tregs were sorted as CD4+CD25+CD127-/low cells. Semi-nested PCR with Nested Universal Primer A followed constant-region reverse priming of full-length variable regions. MiXCR was run by TCRdb on the 5' RACE reads, yielding one entry per CDR3 protein. The data show approximately 7,100 distinct CDR3 sequences, with about three quarters seen just once and about 4.3% held by the top ten. The study, taken as a whole, reports: Tumor Tregs overlapped most with tumor, then blood, naive CD4+ cells. Tumor memory CD4+ T cell TCR gene usage was found to cluster with blood and lymph node memory CD4+ cells and with lymph node naive CD4+ cells.

The sequence derives from a female donor with breast cancer. The V gene is TRBV5-1, the J gene TRBJ2-2; D is possibly TRBD1 or TRBD2 (6 bases each). The sequenced sample consisted of tumor-infiltrating Tregs sorted from the breast tumor. Here the CDR3 DNA reads TGCGCCAGCAGCTTGGACGGGGGCCTCGGGGAGCTGTTTTTT. Translated, it gives CASSLDGGLGELFF.